This T cell receptor (beta chain) was sequenced for a study of control samples from healthy donors and cancer patients. Losses at the gene ends were 7 bases for V and 4 bases for J; bases not matched to a gene: 10. This CDR3 is 15 amino acids long. CDR1 is SNHLY, CDR2 FYNNEI, per germline. Clones were sequenced by immunoSEQ multiplex PCR, and TCRdb holds only the in-frame ones, with some missing. Here the sample spans 110,000 to 150,000 clones, approximately 94% being singletons. This chain uses TRBV2 with TRBJ2-3; 8 nucleotides line up with TRBD2. The sequence derives from a man aged 35 to 55 in good health. The sequenced sample consisted of blood. CDR3 sequence (DNA): TGTGCCAGCAACCTGGGCGGGGGGCCATCAGATACGCAGTATTTT. It translates to CASNLGGGPSDTQYF.